Sequencing of this T cell receptor (beta chain) was carried out in a study of blood T cell repertoires in COVID-19. Background on the study: Material from acute and convalescent COVID-19 was sourced from the United States, Italy and Spain. T cells, B-cell-depleted T cells, or PBMCs provided the cDNA or gDNA that served as material.

In germline, CDR1 is SGHKS, CDR2 YYEKEE (reference sequence). The CDR3 covers 14 residues. Per the original methods: Reference gene primer amplification in the assay estimated nucleated cell counts. TCRdb's table, derived via immunoSEQ multiplex PCR, lists solely in-frame clones and lacks some. V, J and clone size are those of that table, while D and trimming were read from the DNA. This sample has approximately 190,000 clones; around four fifths occur once, and the top ten carry 5.1%. In regard to this clone: One end of the junction is discordant with germline, which a read error may explain. This specimen includes other DNA sequences encoding the same CDR3.

The sample was peripheral blood. The V gene is TRBV5-5, the J gene TRBJ1-1, with D maybe TRBD1 (5 bases). This TCR derives from a woman aged 70 to 79 with active or convalescent COVID-19. This CDR3 is CASSLRGNGAEAFF. The CDR3, as DNA: TGCGCCAGCAGCTTGAGGGGCAATGGCGCTGAAGCTTTCTTT. The variable domain in full, with the rest retrieved from reference TRBV5-5 and TRBJ1-1, is DAGVTQSPTHLIKTRGQQVTLRCSPISGHKSVSWYQQVLGQGPQFIFQYYEKEERGRGNFPDRFSARQFPNYSSELNVNALLLGDSALYLCASSLRGNGAEAFFGQGTRLTVV.